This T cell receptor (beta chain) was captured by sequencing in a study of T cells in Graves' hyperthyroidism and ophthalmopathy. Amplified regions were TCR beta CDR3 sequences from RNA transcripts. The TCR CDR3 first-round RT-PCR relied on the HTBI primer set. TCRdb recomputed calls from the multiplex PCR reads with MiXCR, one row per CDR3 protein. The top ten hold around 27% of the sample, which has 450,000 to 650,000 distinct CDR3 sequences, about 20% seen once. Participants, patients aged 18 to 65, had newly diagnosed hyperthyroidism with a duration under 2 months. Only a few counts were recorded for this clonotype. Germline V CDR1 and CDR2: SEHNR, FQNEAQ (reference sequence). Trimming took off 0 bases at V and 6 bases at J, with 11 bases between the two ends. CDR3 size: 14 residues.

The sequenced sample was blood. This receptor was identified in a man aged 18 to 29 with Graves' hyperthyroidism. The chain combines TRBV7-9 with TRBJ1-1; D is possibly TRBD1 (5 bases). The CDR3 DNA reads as TGTGCCAGCAGCTTAGCCTGGGGGATACCTGAAGCTTTCTTT. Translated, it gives CASSLAWGIPEAFF.